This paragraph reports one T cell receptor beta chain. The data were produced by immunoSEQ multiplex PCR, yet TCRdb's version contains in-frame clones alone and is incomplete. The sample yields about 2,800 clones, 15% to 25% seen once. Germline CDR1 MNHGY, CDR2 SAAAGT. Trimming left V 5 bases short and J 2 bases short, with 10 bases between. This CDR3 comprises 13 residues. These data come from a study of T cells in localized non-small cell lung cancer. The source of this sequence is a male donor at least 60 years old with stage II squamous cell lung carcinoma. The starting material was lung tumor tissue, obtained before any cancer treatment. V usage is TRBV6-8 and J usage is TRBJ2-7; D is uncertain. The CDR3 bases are TGTGCCAGCAGTAGGTTAGTCCCCTACGAGCAGTACTTC. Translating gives CASSRLVPYEQYF.